A single sample is the source of the 12 T cell receptor beta chains below, sequenced in a study of T cell responses to AZD1222 COVID-19 vaccine. Sequencing was performed with immunoSEQ multiplex PCR; in TCRdb, only in-frame clones are kept and a portion is missing. Here the sample spans about 88,000 clones, 90% being singletons. The sample consisted of peripheral blood, taken 28 days after the second AZD1222 dose. The receptors derive from an adult who received the AZD1222 COVID-19 vaccine.

The J gene is TRBJ1-5, the V gene TRBV7-2; D perhaps matches TRBD1 (5 bases). The V gene's germline CDR1 is SGHTA and CDR2 FQGNSA. This CDR3 has 15 residues. Between the trimmed V and J ends, which lost 5 bases and 5 bases, there was a span of 16 bases. The CDR3 sequence is CASSSGPRVDQPQHF. The CDR3 DNA is TGTGCCAGCAGCAGTGGGCCCAGGGTCGATCAGCCCCAGCATTTT.

The chain links TRBV19 to TRBJ1-1, with D perhaps TRBD1 (5 bases). Trimming stripped 3 bases from V and 6 bases from J, with 14 bases between. Germline V gene lookup returns CDR1 LNHDA and CDR2 SQIVND (reference sequence). CDR3 length: 14 amino acids. CDR3 protein: CASSMGQGRAEAFF. The CDR3 DNA follows: TGTGCCAGTAGTATGGGGCAAGGGAGGGCTGAAGCTTTCTTT.

The V gene is TRBV7-2, the J gene TRBJ1-5; D perhaps matches TRBD1 (5 bases). The CDR3 sequence is 15 residues long. Per the germline V gene, CDR1 is SGHTA and CDR2 is FQGNSA. V gave up 8 bases and J gave up 7 bases, with 21 bases separating them. CDR3 region: CASLRGADLSQPQHF. The CDR3 nucleotides read TGTGCCAGCCTCAGAGGGGCGGACCTTTCGCAGCCCCAGCATTTT.

The chain combines TRBV6-6 with TRBJ2-7; 10 positions match TRBD1. This CDR3 spans 15 amino acids. CDR1 MNHNY and CDR2 SVGAGI come from the germline V gene (reference sequence). V shed 5 bases and J 3 bases; nucleotides not matched to a gene: 7. The CDR3 nucleotides are TGTGCCAGCAGTGCGACAGGGGGCGTTCTCTACGAGCAGTACTTC. Translated, it gives CASSATGGVLYEQYF.

This rearrangement joins TRBV7-8 to TRBJ2-5; the D gene is possibly TRBD2 (6 bases). This CDR3 spans 17 amino acids. Germline CDR1 reads SGHVS; CDR2 reads FQNEAQ. Trimming shortened V by 5 bases and J by 5 bases, and 24 bases separated the two germline ends. As DNA, the CDR3 is TGTGCCAGCAGCCCGGATGGATTCGGGGGAAGGATGGAGACCCAGTACTTC. This gives the protein CASSPDGFGGRMETQYF.

The chain uses TRBV28 and TRBJ1-2; a possible D gene is TRBD1 (5 bases). The CDR3 has 14 residues. Looked up from germline, CDR1 is MDHEN and CDR2 is SYDVKM. Trimming stripped 6 bases from V and 8 bases from J, with 19 bases between. CDR3 DNA: TGTGCCAGCAGCTTTCTGCTTCAGGGTCAGGGCTACACCTTC. The encoded protein is CASSFLLQGQGYTF.

Only a few counts were recorded for this clone. Relative to the germline gene, one junction end is altered; a read error may explain this. This chain joins TRBV4-3 and TRBJ1-1; D gene ambiguous. Germline CDR1 is LGHNA and CDR2 is YSLEER. The CDR3 length is 16 residues. CDR3 in DNA: TGCGCCAGCAGCCAAGATCTTGAGGGAGCGAACGCTGAAGCTTTCTTT. This encodes CASSQDLEGANAEAFF.

The J gene is TRBJ2-2, the V gene TRBV13; TRBD1 aligns across 9 bases. The CDR3 contains 17 residues. V shed 5 bases, J shed 7 bases, and the junction held 14 bases outside the gene matches. Per the germline V gene, CDR1 is PRHDT and CDR2 is FYEKMQ (reference sequence). CDR3 protein: CASSLRGTGLLHGELFF. The CDR3 coding sequence is TGTGCCAGCAGCCTGAGGGGGACAGGGTTACTTCACGGGGAGCTGTTTTTT.

V and J are TRBV2 and TRBJ1-5, with D perhaps TRBD1 (5 bases). This CDR3 spans 14 amino acids. Trimming pared 5 bases from V and 5 bases from J, leaving 13 bases between. CDR1 is SNHLY, CDR2 FYNNEI, per germline. The CDR3 DNA is TGTGCCAGCAGTATCTCCGGGACCTATCAGCCCCAGCATTTT. It translates to CASSISGTYQPQHF.

This chain uses TRBV7-2 with TRBJ1-6; no clear D gene. This CDR3 is built from 17 residues. The germline CDR1 and CDR2 sequences are SGHTA and FQGNSA. Trimming took 4 bases from V and 5 from J, leaving 18 bases between them. The CDR3 DNA is TGTGCCAGCAGCTACGATAAGACAAGACTTGATAATTCACCCCTCCACTTT. Translated, it gives CASSYDKTRLDNSPLHF.

This rearrangement joins TRBV15 to TRBJ2-2; D is perhaps TRBD2 (6 bases). In germline, CDR1 is LNHNV, CDR2 YYDKDF (reference sequence). The CDR3 has 17 amino acids. V was pared by 3 bases and J by 3 bases, with 17 bases between. CDR3 residues: CATSRGRGVKDTGELFF. The CDR3 bases are TGTGCCACCAGCAGGGGCCGCGGGGTGAAGGACACCGGGGAGCTGTTTTTT. The variable domain in full, with the rest retrieved from reference TRBV15 and TRBJ2-2, is DAMVIQNPRYQVTQFGKPVTLSCSQTLNHNVMYWYQQKSSQAPKLLFHYYDKDFNNEADTPDNFQSRRPNTSFCFLDIRSPGLGDTAMYLCATSRGRGVKDTGELFFGEGSRLTVL.

This chain joins TRBV19 and TRBJ1-1; a possible D gene is TRBD1 (5 bases). This CDR3 is built from 16 residues. CDR1 and CDR2 (germline): LNHDA, SQIVND (reference sequence). V was clipped by 0 bases and J by 2 bases, with 13 bases between them. CDR3 loop: CASSIDRGSTNTEAFF. The DNA for the CDR3 is TGTGCCAGTAGTATAGATCGGGGCAGCACTAACACTGAAGCTTTCTTT.